The next 18 T cell receptor beta chains were all read from a single sample in a study of T cells in narcolepsy. This table comes from immunoSEQ multiplex PCR, and its TCRdb copy is limited to in-frame clones, with some not included. The sample has some 10,000 clones; over 65% are singletons. The specimen sequenced was CD45RA- memory CD8+ T cells from PBMCs. The receptors come from a human donor with narcolepsy.

This rearrangement joins TRBV6-5 to TRBJ2-5, with 8 positions matching TRBD1. Unmatched junction bases numbered 5, after V lost 7 bases and J lost 1 base. The CDR3 is made up of 14 amino acids. Germline lookup yields CDR1 MNHEY and CDR2 SVGAGI. The CDR3 spells CASTRQGPQETQYF. CDR3 bases: TGTGCCAGCACGAGACAGGGGCCCCAAGAGACCCAGTACTTC.

The chain links TRBV6-5 to TRBJ2-2, with TRBD2 identical over 7 bases. Germline CDR1 is MNHEY and CDR2 is SVGAGI. The CDR3 length is 16 residues. The junction had 4 bases not matched to a gene; V was cut back by 2 bases and J by 1 base. CDR3 in DNA: TGTGCCAGCAGTTACGGACTAGACTGGAACACCGGGGAGCTGTTTTTT. This translates into CASSYGLDWNTGELFF.

The chain joins TRBV4-2 to TRBJ2-2; D uncertain. Trimming took 0 bases from V and 1 from J, leaving 6 bases between them. The CDR3 extends over 15 amino acids. CDR1 is LGHNA and CDR2 is YNFKEQ in the germline V gene. CDR3 coding DNA: TGTGCCAGCAGCCAAGAGGGATTGAACACCGGGGAGCTGTTTTTT. It codes for CASSQEGLNTGELFF.

V gene TRBV11-3 combines with J gene TRBJ2-1; D call uncertain. V was pared by 5 bases and J by 4 bases, with 6 bases between. CDR1 is SGHNT, CDR2 YENEEA, per germline. This CDR3 region has 12 residues. CDR3 bases: TGTGCCAGCAGCCTGCCGTACAATGAGCAGTTCTTC. Amino acids: CASSLPYNEQFF.

The chain uses TRBV6-5 and TRBJ2-2; maybe TRBD1 (6 bases). CDR3 length: 15 amino acids. V lost 2 bases to trimming and J lost 6 bases, with 13 bases between them. Germline V gives CDR1 MNHEY, CDR2 SVGAGI. CDR3 coding DNA: TGTGCCAGCAGTTACGGCAGGGGTGTTGCCGGGGAGCTGTTTTTT. It codes for CASSYGRGVAGELFF.

This clone is medium-sized in the sample. V and J are TRBV6-4 and TRBJ2-3, with D possibly being TRBD1 or TRBD2 (6 bases each). Between the trimmed V and J ends, which lost 2 bases and 1 base, there was a span of 13 bases. The CDR3 totals 16 residues. CDR1 and CDR2 (germline): MRHNA, SNTAGT. DNA of the CDR3: TGTGCCAGCAGTGACGAGGGGGGCCAGGGCACAGATACGCAGTATTTT. It encodes CASSDEGGQGTDTQYF.

The V call is TRBV7-9, the J call TRBJ2-3; 7 nucleotides align to TRBD1. Trimming cost V 2 bases and J 4 bases; bases outside gene matches: 6. CDR1 and CDR2 from the germline V gene are SEHNR and FQNEAQ (reference sequence). The length of the CDR3 is 15 residues. CDR3 bases: TGTGCCAGCAGCTTATCGACAGGGTCGGCAGATACGCAGTATTTT. Its protein product is CASSLSTGSADTQYF.

This clone was seen more than once but under ten times. The chain is built from TRBV11-2 and TRBJ2-5, with D uncertain. Germline CDR1 SGHAT, CDR2 FQNNGV. Trimming left V 2 bases short and J 5 bases short, with 9 bases between. The CDR3 runs to 13 residues. CDR3 sequence reads: CASSLWGGETQYF. CDR3 coding DNA: TGTGCCAGCAGCTTATGGGGTGGTGAGACCCAGTACTTC.

V and J are TRBV19 and TRBJ2-7; D possibly corresponds to TRBD2 (5 bases). CDR3 length: 14 amino acids. Germline V gene sequence: CDR1 LNHDA, CDR2 SQIVND (reference sequence). V gave up 6 bases and J gave up 0 bases, with 12 bases separating them. CDR3 amino acids: CASSAGVTSYEQYF. The DNA of the CDR3 is TGTGCCAGTAGCGCCGGGGTTACCTCCTACGAGCAGTACTTC.

The rearrangement uses TRBV4-1 and TRBJ2-7; D remains ambiguous. V lost 1 base to trimming and J lost 0 bases, with 7 bases between them. Germline loops: CDR1 MGHRA, CDR2 YSYEKL. The CDR3 spans 14 residues. The CDR3 nucleotides read TGCGCCAGCAGCCAAGTGGCTCCCTCCTACGAGCAGTACTTC. It translates to CASSQVAPSYEQYF.

The chain links TRBV2 to TRBJ2-5, with 9 bases fitting TRBD2. This CDR3 contains 21 residues. V gave up 4 bases and J gave up 0 bases; unmatched junction bases: 21. Looked up from germline, CDR1 is SNHLY and CDR2 is FYNNEI. The CDR3 DNA is TGTGCCAGCAGTGGACCCGAGGGACTAGCAGGAGAAACCAAGTACCAAGAGACCCAGTACTTC. Amino acids: CASSGPEGLAGETKYQETQYF.

CDR3 sequence (DNA): TGCGCCAGCAGTCTCACTAGCGGGGTTTTCTACGAGCAGTACTTC. Translating gives CASSLTSGVFYEQYF. The genes are TRBV5-1 and TRBJ2-7, with 10 bases lining up with TRBD2. The CDR3 consists of 15 residues. Germline-derived CDR1 and CDR2 are SGHRS and YFSETQ. J was trimmed by 3 bases and V by 5 bases; bases with no gene match: 8.

This clone was counted only a few times. The V gene is TRBV5-4, the J gene TRBJ2-7; TRBD1 matches at 9 bases. Germline CDR1 and CDR2: SGHNT and YYREEE (reference sequence). The V gene end was trimmed by 2 bases and the J gene end by 2 bases; junction bases not matched to a gene: 5. This CDR3 spans 15 amino acids. CDR3 residues: CASSFPGQGPYEQYF. The DNA of the CDR3 is TGTGCCAGCAGCTTTCCGGGACAGGGACCCTACGAGCAGTACTTC.

The chain combines TRBV7-9 with TRBJ2-3; unclear D gene. The CDR3 totals 13 residues. The V end lost 1 base, the J end lost 5 bases, and 7 bases lay between the germline ends. CDR1 is SEHNR, CDR2 FQNEAQ, per germline (reference sequence). The CDR3 region has the DNA TGTGCCAGCAGCTTAGAACGGCTAGATACGCAGTATTTT. Translated, it gives CASSLERLDTQYF.

The V gene is TRBV4-2, the J gene TRBJ2-5; D perhaps matches TRBD2 (6 bases). Germline V gene data show CDR1 as LGHNA and CDR2 as YNFKEQ. V lost 0 bases and J lost 1, with 12 bases in between. The CDR3 has 16 amino acids. The CDR3 DNA reads TGTGCCAGCAGCCAAGATTTCAACGGGGGCCAAGAGACCCAGTACTTC. Protein sequence: CASSQDFNGGQETQYF.

Only one count was recorded for this clone. The chain uses TRBV5-5 and TRBJ2-7; TRBD1 might be the D (6 bases). CDR1 is SGHKS, CDR2 YYEKEE, per germline (reference sequence). V was pared by 3 bases and J by 3 bases, with 7 bases between. This CDR3 has 12 residues. DNA of the CDR3: TGTGCCAGCAGCTCGGACAGCTACGAGCAGTACTTC. It codes for CASSSDSYEQYF. The variable domain in full, completed from reference TRBV5-5 and TRBJ2-7, reads DAGVTQSPTHLIKTRGQQVTLRCSPISGHKSVSWYQQVLGQGPQFIFQYYEKEERGRGNFPDRFSARQFPNYSSELNVNALLLGDSALYLCASSSDSYEQYFGPGTRLTVT.

The chain has TRBV7-9 and TRBJ1-1, with 7 bases lining up with TRBD1. The junction had 22 bases not matched to a gene; V was cut back by 5 bases and J by 7 bases. The germline V gene encodes CDR1 SEHNR and CDR2 FQNEAQ (reference sequence). The CDR3 has 18 residues. The CDR3, as DNA: TGTGCCAGCAGCCCTCCCCAGGGGGTAGGGTTGGTGTTTGGTGAAGCTTTCTTT. This translates into CASSPPQGVGLVFGEAFF.

V and J are TRBV5-1 and TRBJ1-1, with 7 bases identical to TRBD1. V was clipped by 4 bases and J by 0 bases; unmatched bases: 0. CDR1 SGHRS and CDR2 YFSETQ come from the germline V gene. The CDR3 runs 13 residues. The CDR3 region is CASSGQVNTEAFF. In DNA, the CDR3 is TGCGCCAGCAGCGGACAGGTGAACACTGAAGCTTTCTTT.